This entry lists 5 T cell receptor beta chains sequenced from one sample in a study of blood T cells in healthy people across ages. Then a second PCR, running about 7 to 11 cycles, was carried out with a sample-barcoded 5' primer and a J-beta primer mix. TCRdb called the 5' RACE reads again in MiXCR, with one record for every CDR3 protein. The table has 1,800,000 or so distinct CDR3 sequences, about 39% seen once; the top ten hold around 23%. The sequenced material came from blood. These receptors came from a human donor in good health.

Remarks on this clonotype: The junction differs from germline at one of its ends, possibly a read error. This chain joins TRBV5-1 and TRBJ2-5; D uncertain. The J call may be in error: the DNA end matches TRBJ2-7 better. The CDR3 spans 15 residues. CDR1 and CDR2 from the germline V gene are SGHRS and YFSETQ. CDR3 in amino acids: CAGSFFSGRPSEQYF. The CDR3 nucleotides read TGCGCCGGCAGCTTCTTCTCGGGCAGACCTAGCGAGCAGTACTTC.

The table lists this clonotype with many counts. The chain carries TRBV12-3 or TRBV12-4 and TRBJ2-5; 8 bases match TRBD1. This CDR3 region has 13 residues. V dropped 6 bases and J dropped 5; count of bases not matched to a gene: 5. CDR3 sequence reads: CASRRTGMETQYF. The CDR3 DNA sequence: TGTGCCAGCAGACGGACAGGGATGGAGACCCAGTACTTC.

The gene calls are TRBV6-1 and TRBJ1-1, with no clear D. The CDR3 runs 13 residues. Trimming shortened V by 6 bases and J by 1 base, and 9 bases separated the two germline ends. Germline lookup yields CDR1 MNHNS and CDR2 SASEGT. CDR3 in amino acids: CASRERENTEAFF. The DNA of the CDR3 is TGTGCCAGCAGAGAACGGGAGAACACTGAAGCTTTCTTT.

This clonotype appeared a few times. CDR3 protein: CSVETGRYGYTF. As DNA, the CDR3 is TGCAGCGTTGAGACAGGGCGCTATGGCTACACCTTC. The chain couples TRBV29-1 to TRBJ1-2; 7 nucleotides line up with TRBD1. Germline-derived CDR1 and CDR2 are SQVTM and ANQGSEA. The junction had 2 bases not matched to a gene; V was cut back by 3 bases and J by 4 bases. CDR3 length: 12 amino acids.

This chain uses TRBV20-1 with TRBJ2-1; tentative D call: TRBD2 (5 bases). Germline V CDR1 and CDR2: DFQATT, SNEGSKA (reference sequence). The CDR3 has 12 amino acids. Trimming left V 5 bases short and J 7 bases short, with 12 bases between. CDR3 DNA: TGCAGTGCTCAGTTCGGAGGAAATGAGCAGTTCTTC. Protein product: CSAQFGGNEQFF.